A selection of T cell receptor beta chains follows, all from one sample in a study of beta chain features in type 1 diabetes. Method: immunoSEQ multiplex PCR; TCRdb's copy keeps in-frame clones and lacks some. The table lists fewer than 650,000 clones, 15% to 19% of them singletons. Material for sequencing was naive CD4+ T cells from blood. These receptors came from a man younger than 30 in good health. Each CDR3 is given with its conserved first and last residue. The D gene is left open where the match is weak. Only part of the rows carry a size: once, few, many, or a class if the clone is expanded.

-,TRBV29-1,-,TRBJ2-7,CSGGGSSGGYEQYF,TGCAGCGGCGGGGGGAGCTCAGGGGGCTACGAGCAGTACTTC
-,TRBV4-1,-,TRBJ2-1,CASSQMGPYNEQFF,TGCGCCAGCAGCCAAATGGGGCCCTACAATGAGCAGTTCTTC
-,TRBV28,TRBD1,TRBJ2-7,CASSLGTVRRSYEQYF,TGTGCCAGCAGTTTGGGGACAGTCCGGCGGAGCTACGAGCAGTACTTC
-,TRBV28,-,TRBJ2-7,CASSQGNNHEQYF,TGTGCCAGCAGCCAAGGGAATAACCACGAGCAGTACTTC
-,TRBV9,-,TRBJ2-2,CASSVDLFGELFF,TGTGCCAGCAGCGTAGATCTATTCGGGGAGCTGTTTTTT
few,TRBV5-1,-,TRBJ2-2,CASSLALAMNTGELFF,TGCGCCAGCAGCTTGGCCCTAGCGATGAACACCGGGGAGCTGTTTTTT
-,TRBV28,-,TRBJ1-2,CASSLRTDGYTF,TGTGCCAGCAGTCTTCGGACAGATGGCTACACCTTC
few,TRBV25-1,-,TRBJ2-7,CATAGLSSYEQYF,TGTGCCACCGCGGGGTTGAGCTCCTACGAGCAGTACTTC
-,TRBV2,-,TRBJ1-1,CASSRDPKRGTEAFF,TGTGCCAGCAGCCGAGACCCTAAAAGGGGCACTGAAGCTTTCTTT
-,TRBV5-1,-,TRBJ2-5,CASSFGSGTQETQYF,TGCGCCAGCAGCTTCGGTAGCGGCACTCAAGAGACCCAGTACTTC
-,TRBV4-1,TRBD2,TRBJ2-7,CASSPSGREVYYEQYF,TGCGCCAGCAGCCCGTCGGGGAGGGAGGTTTACTACGAGCAGTACTTC
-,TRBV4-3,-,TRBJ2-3,CASSQAPSGDFYTQYF,TGCGCCAGCAGCCAAGCTCCTTCAGGGGACTTTTATACGCAGTATTTT
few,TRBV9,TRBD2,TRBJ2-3,CASSVGLAGRTDTQYF,TGTGCCAGCAGCGTCGGACTAGCGGGACGGACAGATACGCAGTATTTT
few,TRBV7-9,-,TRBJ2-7,CASRSVDLRSNEQYF,TGTGCCAGCAGGTCGGTGGACTTACGCTCTAACGAGCAGTACTTC
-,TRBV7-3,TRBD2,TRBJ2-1,CASSLMRGLGTNEQFF,TGTGCCAGCAGCCTCATGAGGGGACTAGGCACAAATGAGCAGTTCTTC
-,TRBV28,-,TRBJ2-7,CASTVDRRQYF,TGTGCCAGCACCGTCGACAGGCGACAGTACTTC
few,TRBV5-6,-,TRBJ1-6,CASSLGAGGPNSPLHF,TGTGCCAGCAGCTTGGGTGCCGGTGGGCCCAATTCACCCCTCCACTTT
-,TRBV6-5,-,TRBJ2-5,CASSIQGETQYF,TGTGCCAGCAGTATCCAGGGGGAGACCCAGTACTTC
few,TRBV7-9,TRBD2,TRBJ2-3,CASSYLAVPSTDTQYF,TGTGCCAGCAGCTACCTAGCGGTACCTAGCACAGATACGCAGTATTTT
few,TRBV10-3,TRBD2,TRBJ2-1,CAIRASGSVDEQFF,TGTGCCATCAGGGCTAGCGGGAGCGTCGATGAGCAGTTCTTC
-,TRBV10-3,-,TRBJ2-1,CAISRLQGYNEQFF,TGTGCCATCAGCAGACTTCAGGGATACAATGAGCAGTTCTTC
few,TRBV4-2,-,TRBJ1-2,CASSQENYGYTF,TGTGCCAGCAGCCAAGAAAACTATGGCTACACCTTC
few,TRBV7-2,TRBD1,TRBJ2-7,CASRFDRGLIYEQYF,TGTGCCAGCAGATTCGACAGGGGGCTTATCTACGAGCAGTACTTC
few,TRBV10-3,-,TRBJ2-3,CAISESKTRADTQYF,TGTGCCATCAGTGAGTCGAAAACTAGGGCCGATACGCAGTATTTT
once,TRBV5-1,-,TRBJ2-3,CASSFTLLAISTDTQYF,TGCGCCAGCAGCTTTACCCTACTAGCAATTTCCACAGATACGCAGTATTTT
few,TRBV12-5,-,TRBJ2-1,CASGLVYGAGRFILPHEQFF,TGTGCTAGTGGTTTGGTGTACGGGGCAGGCCGTTTTATCCTCCCCCATGAGCAGTTCTTC
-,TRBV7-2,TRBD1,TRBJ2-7,CASSSTGTGAYEQYF,TGTGCCAGCAGCTCAACCGGGACAGGAGCCTACGAGCAGTACTTC
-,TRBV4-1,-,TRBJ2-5,CASSQGAAETQYF,TGCGCCAGCAGCCAAGGGGCAGCGGAGACCCAGTACTTC
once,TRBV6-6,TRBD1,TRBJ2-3,CASSYPGTGSTDTQYF,TGTGCCAGCAGTTACCCTGGGACAGGGAGCACAGATACGCAGTATTTT
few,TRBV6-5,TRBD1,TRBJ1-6,CASSSDREASPLHF,TGTGCCAGCAGTTCTGACAGGGAAGCTTCACCCCTCCACTTT
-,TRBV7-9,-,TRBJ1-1,CASSLGGIGTEAFF,TGTGCCAGCAGCTTGGGGGGGATAGGCACTGAAGCTTTCTTT
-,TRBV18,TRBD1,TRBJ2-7,CASSPSGTGGNEQYF,TGTGCCAGCTCACCATCCGGGACAGGGGGTAACGAGCAGTACTTC
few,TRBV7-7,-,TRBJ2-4,CASSMDGNIQYF,TGTGCTAGCAGCATGGACGGAAACATTCAGTACTTC
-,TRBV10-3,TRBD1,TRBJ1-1,CATSTGGNTEAFF,TGTGCCACATCCACAGGGGGGAACACTGAAGCTTTCTTT
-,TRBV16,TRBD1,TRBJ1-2,CASSQTGGYGYTF,TGTGCCAGCAGCCAGACAGGGGGCTATGGCTACACCTTC
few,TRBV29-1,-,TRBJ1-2,CSVGEGLYGYTF,TGCAGCGTTGGGGAGGGTCTCTATGGCTACACCTTC
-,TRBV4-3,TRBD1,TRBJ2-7,CASSQFDRATYEQYF,TGCGCCAGCAGCCAATTCGACAGGGCTACCTACGAGCAGTACTTC
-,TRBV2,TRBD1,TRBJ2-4,CASPFRDRRAKNIQYF,TGTGCCAGCCCGTTCCGGGACAGGAGAGCCAAAAACATTCAGTACTTC
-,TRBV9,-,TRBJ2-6,CASSVAGRADSGANVLTF,TGTGCCAGCAGCGTAGCAGGTAGGGCGGACTCTGGGGCCAACGTCCTGACTTTC
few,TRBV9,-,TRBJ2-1,CASSLTSSYNEQFF,TGTGCCAGCAGCCTGACTAGCTCCTACAATGAGCAGTTCTTC
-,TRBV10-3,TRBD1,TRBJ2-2,CAITQDRADTGELFF,TGTGCCATCACCCAGGACAGGGCGGACACCGGGGAGCTGTTTTTT
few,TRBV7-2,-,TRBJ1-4,CASSFSRAPNEKLFF,TGTGCCAGCAGCTTCTCCCGGGCCCCTAATGAAAAACTGTTTTTT
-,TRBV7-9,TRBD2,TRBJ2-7,CASSRFPSGAREQYF,TGTGCCAGCAGCCGTTTCCCCAGCGGGGCGCGAGAGCAGTACTTC
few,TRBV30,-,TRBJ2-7,CAWRDFLSSYEQYF,TGTGCCTGGAGGGACTTTTTGAGCTCCTACGAGCAGTACTTC
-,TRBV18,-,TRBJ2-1,CASSPEGQASQFF,TGTGCCAGCTCACCAGAGGGGCAGGCATCGCAGTTCTTC
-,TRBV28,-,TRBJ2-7,CASTGTSSYEQYF,TGTGCCAGCACCGGGACAAGCTCCTACGAGCAGTACTTC
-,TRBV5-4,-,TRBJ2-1,CASSLFRAGNEQFF,TGTGCCAGCAGCTTGTTCCGGGCAGGCAATGAGCAGTTCTTC
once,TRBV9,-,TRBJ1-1,CASSVVGTNTEAFF,TGTGCCAGCAGCGTAGTAGGTACGAACACTGAAGCTTTCTTT